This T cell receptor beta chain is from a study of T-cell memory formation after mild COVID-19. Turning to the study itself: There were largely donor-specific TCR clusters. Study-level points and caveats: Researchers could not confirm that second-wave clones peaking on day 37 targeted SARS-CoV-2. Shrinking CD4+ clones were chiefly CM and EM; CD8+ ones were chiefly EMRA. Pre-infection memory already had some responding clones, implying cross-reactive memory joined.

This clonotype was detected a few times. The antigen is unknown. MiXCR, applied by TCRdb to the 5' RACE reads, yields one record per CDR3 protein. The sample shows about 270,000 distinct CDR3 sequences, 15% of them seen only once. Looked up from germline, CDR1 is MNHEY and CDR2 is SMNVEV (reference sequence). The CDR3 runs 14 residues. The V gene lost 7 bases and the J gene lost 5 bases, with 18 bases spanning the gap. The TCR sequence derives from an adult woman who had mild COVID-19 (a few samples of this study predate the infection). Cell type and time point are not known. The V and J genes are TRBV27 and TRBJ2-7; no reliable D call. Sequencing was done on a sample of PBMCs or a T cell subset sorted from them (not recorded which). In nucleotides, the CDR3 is TGTGCCAGCATTGATATCGGTCCCCTAGACGAGCAGTACTTC. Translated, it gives CASIDIGPLDEQYF.